This T cell receptor beta chain was profiled in a study of blood T cell repertoires in COVID-19. Study-level background: The study drew acute and convalescent COVID-19 samples from the United States, Italy and Spain. In each case, the material was cDNA or gDNA derived from T cells, B-cell-depleted T cells, or PBMCs.

As processed by the authors: Reference gene primer amplification yielded estimated nucleated cell counts. Using immunoSEQ multiplex PCR, the repertoire was profiled, and TCRdb retains in-frame clones only, with some absent. V and J calls and clone size are those listed in that table; D and trimming were worked out from the DNA. The table lists roughly 120,000 clones, 70% to 90% of them singletons. From germline, CDR1 is MNHEY and CDR2 SVGEGT. The CDR3 loop spans 17 amino acids. Worth noting for this clone: The junction does not match germline at one end; this may be a read error. Distinct nucleotide sequences in the sample also encode this CDR3.

The TCR sequence derives from a woman aged 70-85 years who had recovered from COVID-19. V gene TRBV6-2 or TRBV6-3 combines with J gene TRBJ2-7, with 9 bases that match TRBD2. Specimen: peripheral blood. The CDR3 is CASSYSTRGSGRNEQYF. In nucleotides, the CDR3 is TGTGCCAGCAGTTACTCTACCCGAGGTAGCGGGAGAAACGAGCAGTACTTT.